This T cell receptor beta chain was found in a study of radiation and T cells in renal cell carcinoma. Time point defined: blood 4 weeks post-SBRT, at nephrectomy. Treatment described: 15 Gy SBRT to primary tumor, nephrectomy 4 weeks later. Sequencing used immunoSEQ multiplex PCR; TCRdb keeps in-frame clones, though not all of them. This sample carries approximately 92,000 clones, around 81% of them seen once, and the ten largest clones take more than 9%. Between the trimmed V and J ends, which lost 1 base and 6 bases, there was a span of 16 bases. The CDR3 runs 17 residues. The sequenced sample was blood, obtained from a patient whose treatment included radiotherapy and nephrectomy. The J gene is TRBJ2-6, the V gene TRBV23-1; D gene unclear. TRBV23-1 is identified as an open reading frame with a role that is uncertain. The TCR was taken from a man aged 50 or older with renal cell carcinoma. The CDR3 sequence is CASSQFRPGPAANVLTF. The CDR3 bases are TGCGCCAGCAGTCAATTCCGTCCGGGCCCTGCGGCCAACGTCCTGACTTTC.